This TCR beta chain was found in a study of blood T cell repertoires in COVID-19 (dated by TCRdb to 2018 to 2021). For the study in its entirety: Samples from collaborators originated in the United States, Italy and Spain and spanned both the acute and convalescent phases of COVID-19. The material from the prospective study consisted of cDNA or gDNA derived from T cells, B-cell-depleted T cells, or PBMCs. The dataset comprised deeply sampled blood TCRbeta repertoires from subjects exposed to, actively infected with, or recovered from COVID-19. The repertoires were released in a freely available public database intended as a resource for research on the immune response to SARS-CoV-2. The samples were drawn from two sources: the first 160 participants of the ongoing ImmuneRACE study, and 1,254 subjects contributed by 6 global collaborators. Sample metadata almost always included a de-identified subject ID, COVID-19 status, age in years and sex. Where available, HLA class I and class II types were taken from metadata supplied by the sample provider and were not determined by assay-based typing. The investigation overall reported the following: Clinical and demographic metadata were provided uncurated, with the amount varying by source and participant.

A remark on this clone: What this receptor recognizes is not known. Base qualities were left out, and no much larger clone turns up one base away.

For this chain, trimming is 6 bases at the V end and 5 bases at the J end, and the number of junction bases without a gene match is 9. According to the germline V gene, CDR1 reads SGDLS and CDR2 reads YYNGEE. The CDR3, cysteine through phenylalanine, is 14 amino acids long. This entry keeps only the CDR3 DNA: 42 bases, framed from base 1. Participants in the prospective study were enrolled through a virtual design, were aged roughly 18 to 100 years, and lived in 24 United States geographic areas. In the prospective study, participants were assigned to cohorts based on the clinical history participants reported in a screening survey and a study questionnaire. Recovered participants in ImmuneRACE Cohort 3 were defined as having two consecutive negative NP/OP PCR tests, clearance from a healthcare professional, or resolution of symptoms. In the prospective study, mobile phlebotomists collected whole blood, serum and a nasopharyngeal or oropharyngeal swab from each participant. Participants in the prospective study had the option to provide additional blood draws and questionnaires over a 2-month period. Before DNA extraction, blood samples from the prospective study were shipped at room temperature or frozen.

TCRbeta CDR3 regions were amplified from genomic DNA using the immunoSEQ Assay, a bias-controlled multiplex PCR. As for the original processing: Within the assay, amplification of reference gene primers was used to estimate how many nucleated cells each sample contained. To quantify the absolute abundance of each unique TCRbeta CDR3 rearrangement, sequence reads were collapsed and filtered. For each sample, productive Simpson clonality was calculated by taking the square root of Simpson's diversity index across productive rearrangements. In its TCRdb copy, this immuneACCESS table keeps in-frame sequences only and misses some clones. Where compared with another copy, unresolved V genes explain less than half of these, and the others have no known cause. Clone size and V and J calls were adopted from that table, with D and trimming inferred from the DNA. The sample contains approximately 290,000 clones, over 75% of them found a single time. The ten biggest clones cover about 4.3% of the sample.

The sequence came from a woman in her 30s who had recovered from COVID-19. Sequencing was done on a sample of PBMCs or T cells enriched from blood (not recorded which). The chain joins TRBV9 to TRBJ2-5, with 8 central nucleotides matching TRBD1. CDR3 protein: CASTYGQGDETQYF. DNA sequence: TGTGCCAGCACCTACGGACAGGGAGACGAGACCCAGTACTTC.